This T cell receptor beta chain stems from a study of beta chain features in type 1 diabetes. The study's findings and limits: PCR may have favored shorter templates equally in patients and controls.

Reverse transcription of all isolated RNA meant that expressed TCRB transcripts were sequenced. The method was immunoSEQ multiplex PCR; TCRdb's version includes in-frame clones alone and lacks a portion of them. The repertoire includes hundreds of thousands of clones, around 16% of them detected once, and 0.07% to 0.095% sits in the top ten. Points on this clone: Its specificity is unknown.

Germline-derived CDR1 and CDR2 are MGHRA and YSYEKL. V lost 3 bases and J lost 6, with 11 bases in between. This CDR3 spans 13 amino acids. Sorting produced populations that all topped 95% purity. This clonotype was obtained from a man younger than 30 in good health. The rearrangement links TRBV4-1 to TRBJ1-2, with TRBD1 as a possible D gene (6 bases). Sequenced material: naive CD4+ T cells from blood. Here the CDR3 reads CASSQGGGDGYTF. CDR3 coding DNA: TGCGCCAGCAGCCAGGGGGGCGGGGATGGCTACACCTTC.